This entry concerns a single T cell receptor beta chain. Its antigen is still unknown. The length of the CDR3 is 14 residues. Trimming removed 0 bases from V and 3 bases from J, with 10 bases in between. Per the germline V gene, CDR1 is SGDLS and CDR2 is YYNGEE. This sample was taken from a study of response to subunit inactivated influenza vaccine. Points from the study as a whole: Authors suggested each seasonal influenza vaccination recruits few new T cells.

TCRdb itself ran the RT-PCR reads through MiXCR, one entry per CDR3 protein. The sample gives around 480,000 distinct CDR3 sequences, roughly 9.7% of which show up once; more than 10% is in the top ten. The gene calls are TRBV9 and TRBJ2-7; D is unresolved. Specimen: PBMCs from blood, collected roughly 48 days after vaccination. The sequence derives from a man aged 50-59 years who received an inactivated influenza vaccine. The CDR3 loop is CASSVDGRNYEQYF. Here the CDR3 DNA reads TGTGCCAGCAGCGTAGATGGCAGGAACTACGAGCAGTACTTC.